One T cell receptor (beta chain) is described in this entry. The antigen is not known. The data were obtained in a study of lymphopenia after photon versus proton radiotherapy. Study conclusions and caveats: After lymphocyte nadir, photon-treated repertoires showed oligoclonal expansion, especially CD8+ Temra.

Assay used: immunoSEQ multiplex PCR; TCRdb lists only in-frame clones, some missing. The table records around 2,700 clones, approximately 94% of them present only once. CDR3 length equals 16 residues. Germline V CDR1 and CDR2: SGHTA, FQGNSA. The germline V and J ends were trimmed by 5 bases and 0 bases, with 14 bases remaining between them. Sequencing was performed on peripheral blood, taken from a patient treated with photon-based radiotherapy. The sequence derives from a woman in her 70s with pancreatic cancer. J is TRBJ2-1 and V is TRBV7-2, with D maybe TRBD2 (6 bases). In nucleotides, the CDR3 is TGTGCCAGCAGCAGCCGGGACGGGAGCTCCTACAATGAGCAGTTCTTC. The encoded protein is CASSSRDGSSYNEQFF.